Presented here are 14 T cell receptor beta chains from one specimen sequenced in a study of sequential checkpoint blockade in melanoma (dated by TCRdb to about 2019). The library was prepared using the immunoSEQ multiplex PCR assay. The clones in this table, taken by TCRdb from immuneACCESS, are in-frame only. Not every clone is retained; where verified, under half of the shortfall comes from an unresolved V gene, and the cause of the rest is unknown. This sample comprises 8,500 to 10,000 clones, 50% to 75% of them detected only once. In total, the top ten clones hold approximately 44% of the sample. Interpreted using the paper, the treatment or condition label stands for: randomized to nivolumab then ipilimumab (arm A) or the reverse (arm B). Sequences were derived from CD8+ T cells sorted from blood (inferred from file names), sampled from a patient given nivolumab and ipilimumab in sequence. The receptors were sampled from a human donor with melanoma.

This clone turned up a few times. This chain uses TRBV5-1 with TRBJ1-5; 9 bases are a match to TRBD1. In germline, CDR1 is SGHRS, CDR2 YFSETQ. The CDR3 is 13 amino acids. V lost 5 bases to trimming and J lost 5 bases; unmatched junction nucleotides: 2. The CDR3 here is CASSRTGDQPQHF. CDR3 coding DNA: TGCGCCAGCAGTCGGACAGGGGATCAGCCCCAGCATTTT. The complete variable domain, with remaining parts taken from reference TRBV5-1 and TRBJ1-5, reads KAGVTQTPRYLIKTRGQQVTLSCSPISGHRSVSWYQQTPGQGLQFLFEYFSETQRNKGNFPGRFSGRQFSNSRSEMNVSTLELGDSALYLCASSRTGDQPQHFGDGTRLSIL.

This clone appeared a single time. The CDR3 nucleotides read TGTGCCAGCAGTTACGGGGAAGGGGATGGCTACACCTTC. It encodes CASSYGEGDGYTF. The chain combines TRBV6-5 with TRBJ1-2; D might be TRBD1 (5 bases). Per the germline V gene, CDR1 is MNHEY and CDR2 is SVGAGI. CDR3 length: 13 amino acids. With 2 bases removed from V and 6 bases from J, the gap between germline ends came to 10 bases.

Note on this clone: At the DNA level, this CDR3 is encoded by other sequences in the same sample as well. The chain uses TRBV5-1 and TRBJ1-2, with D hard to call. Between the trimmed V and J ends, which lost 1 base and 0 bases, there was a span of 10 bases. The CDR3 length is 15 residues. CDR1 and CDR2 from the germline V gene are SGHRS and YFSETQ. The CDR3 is CASSLRGGTNYGYTF. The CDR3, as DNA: TGCGCCAGCAGCTTGAGAGGCGGGACTAACTATGGCTACACCTTC.

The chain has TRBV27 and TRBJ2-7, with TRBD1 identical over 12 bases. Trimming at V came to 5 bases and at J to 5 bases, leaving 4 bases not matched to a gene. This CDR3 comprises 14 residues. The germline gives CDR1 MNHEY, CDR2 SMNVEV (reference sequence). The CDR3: CASSTGTGGHEQYF. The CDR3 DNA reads TGTGCCAGCAGTACCGGGACAGGGGGCCACGAGCAGTACTTC.

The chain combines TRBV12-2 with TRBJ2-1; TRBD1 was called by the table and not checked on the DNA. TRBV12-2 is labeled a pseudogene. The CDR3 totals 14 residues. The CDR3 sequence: CATQGDRGYHEQFF. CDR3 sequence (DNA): TGTGCAACACAGGGGGACAGGGGGTACCATGAGCAGTTCTTC.

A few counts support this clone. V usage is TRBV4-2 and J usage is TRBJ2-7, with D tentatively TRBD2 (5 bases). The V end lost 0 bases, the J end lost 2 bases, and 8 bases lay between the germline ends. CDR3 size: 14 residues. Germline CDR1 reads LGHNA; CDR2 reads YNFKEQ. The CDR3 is CASSQDRRTYEQYF. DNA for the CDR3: TGTGCCAGCAGCCAAGATAGGAGGACCTACGAGCAGTACTTC.

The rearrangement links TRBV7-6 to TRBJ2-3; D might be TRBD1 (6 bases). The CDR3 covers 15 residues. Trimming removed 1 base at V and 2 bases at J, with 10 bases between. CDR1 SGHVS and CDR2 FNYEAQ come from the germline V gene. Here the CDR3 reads CASSLGTGNTDTQYF. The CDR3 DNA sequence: TGTGCCAGCAGCTTAGGCACAGGGAACACAGATACGCAGTATTTT.

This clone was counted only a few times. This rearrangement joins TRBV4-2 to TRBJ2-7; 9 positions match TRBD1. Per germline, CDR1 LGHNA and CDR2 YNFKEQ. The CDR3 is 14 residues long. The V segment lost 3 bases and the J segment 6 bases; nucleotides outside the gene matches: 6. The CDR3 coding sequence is TGTGCCAGCAGCCAGGGACAGGGTAAGGGCGAGCAGTACTTC. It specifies CASSQGQGKGEQYF.

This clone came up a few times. As DNA, the CDR3 is TGCGCCAGCAGTGAGTCGCGGGCCGGAGGCGAGCAGTACTTC. This gives the protein CASSESRAGGEQYF. V is TRBV10-2 and J is TRBJ2-7; tentative D call: TRBD2 (5 bases). Looked up from germline, CDR1 is WSHSY and CDR2 is SAAADI. The CDR3 is 14 amino acids. V lost 0 bases, J lost 6 bases, and 12 bases lay in between.

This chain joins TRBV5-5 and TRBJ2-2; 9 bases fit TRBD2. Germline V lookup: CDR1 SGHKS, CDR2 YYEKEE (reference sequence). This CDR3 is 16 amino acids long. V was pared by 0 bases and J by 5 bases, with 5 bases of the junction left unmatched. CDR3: CASSLALAGETGELFF. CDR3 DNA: TGTGCCAGCAGCTTGGCGTTAGCGGGGGAGACCGGGGAGCTGTTTTTT. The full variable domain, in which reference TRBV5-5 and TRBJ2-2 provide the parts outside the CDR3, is DAGVTQSPTHLIKTRGQQVTLRCSPISGHKSVSWYQQVLGQGPQFIFQYYEKEERGRGNFPDRFSARQFPNYSSELNVNALLLGDSALYLCASSLALAGETGELFFGEGSRLTVL.

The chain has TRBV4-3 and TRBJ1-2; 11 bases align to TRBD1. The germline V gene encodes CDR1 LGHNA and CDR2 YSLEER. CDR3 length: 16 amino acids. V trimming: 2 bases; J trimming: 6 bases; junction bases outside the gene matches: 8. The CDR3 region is CASSQRTGGEWNGYTF. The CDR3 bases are TGCGCCAGCAGCCAACGGACAGGGGGCGAATGGAATGGCTACACCTTC.

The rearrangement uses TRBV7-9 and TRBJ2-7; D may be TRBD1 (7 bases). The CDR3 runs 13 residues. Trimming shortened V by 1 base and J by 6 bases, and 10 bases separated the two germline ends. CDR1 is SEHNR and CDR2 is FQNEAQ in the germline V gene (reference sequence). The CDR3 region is CASSLGQGGEQYF. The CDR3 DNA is TGTGCCAGCAGCTTAGGACAGGGAGGCGAGCAGTACTTC.

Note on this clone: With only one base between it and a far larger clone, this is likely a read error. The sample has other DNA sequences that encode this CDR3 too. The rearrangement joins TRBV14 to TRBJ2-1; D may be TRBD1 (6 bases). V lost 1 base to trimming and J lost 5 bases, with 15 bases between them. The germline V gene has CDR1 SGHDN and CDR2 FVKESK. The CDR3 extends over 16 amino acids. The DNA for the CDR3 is TGTGCCAGCAGCCAAGTTCCGGGACACGGAGACAATGAGCAGTTCTTC. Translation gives CASSQVPGHGDNEQFF.

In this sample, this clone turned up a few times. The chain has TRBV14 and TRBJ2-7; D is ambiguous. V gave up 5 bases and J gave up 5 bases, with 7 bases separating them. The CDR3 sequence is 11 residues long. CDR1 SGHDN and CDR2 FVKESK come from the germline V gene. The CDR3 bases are TGTGCCAGCAGCTCGTTTGACGAGCAGTACTTC. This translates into CASSSFDEQYF.